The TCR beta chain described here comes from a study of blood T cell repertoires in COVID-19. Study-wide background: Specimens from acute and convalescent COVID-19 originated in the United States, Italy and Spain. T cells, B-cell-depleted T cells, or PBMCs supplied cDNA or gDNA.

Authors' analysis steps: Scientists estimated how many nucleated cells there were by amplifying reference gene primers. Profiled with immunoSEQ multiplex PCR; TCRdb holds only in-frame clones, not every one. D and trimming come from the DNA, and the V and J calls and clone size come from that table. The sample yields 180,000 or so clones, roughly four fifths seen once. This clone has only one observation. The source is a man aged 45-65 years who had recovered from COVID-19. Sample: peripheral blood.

Here the CDR3 reads CASSYSNRVDQPQHF. The CDR3 DNA reads as TGTGCCAGCAGTTACTCGAACAGGGTTGACCAGCCCCAGCATTTT. The chain has TRBV6-5 and TRBJ1-5; D is perhaps TRBD1 (6 bases). The CDR3 contains 15 residues. In germline, CDR1 is MNHEY, CDR2 SVGAGI. The V end was cut by 0 bases, the J end by 7 bases, with 13 bases between.